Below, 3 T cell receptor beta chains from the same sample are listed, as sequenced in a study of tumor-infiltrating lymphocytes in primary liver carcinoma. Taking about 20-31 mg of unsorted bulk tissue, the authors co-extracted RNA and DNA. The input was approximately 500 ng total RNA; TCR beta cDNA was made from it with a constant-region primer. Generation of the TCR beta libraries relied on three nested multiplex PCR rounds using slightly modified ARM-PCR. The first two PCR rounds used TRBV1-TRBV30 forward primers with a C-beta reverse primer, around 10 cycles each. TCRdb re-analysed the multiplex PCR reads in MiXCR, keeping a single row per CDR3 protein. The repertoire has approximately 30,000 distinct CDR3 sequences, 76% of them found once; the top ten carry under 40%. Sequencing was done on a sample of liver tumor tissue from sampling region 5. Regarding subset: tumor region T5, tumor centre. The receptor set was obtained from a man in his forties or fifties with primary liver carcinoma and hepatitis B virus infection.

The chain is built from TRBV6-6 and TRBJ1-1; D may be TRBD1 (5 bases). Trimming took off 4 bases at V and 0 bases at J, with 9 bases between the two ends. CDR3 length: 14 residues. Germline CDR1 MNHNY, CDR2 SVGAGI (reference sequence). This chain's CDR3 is CASSWGTVNTEAFF. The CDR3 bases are TGTGCCAGCAGTTGGGGGACCGTGAACACTGAAGCTTTCTTT.

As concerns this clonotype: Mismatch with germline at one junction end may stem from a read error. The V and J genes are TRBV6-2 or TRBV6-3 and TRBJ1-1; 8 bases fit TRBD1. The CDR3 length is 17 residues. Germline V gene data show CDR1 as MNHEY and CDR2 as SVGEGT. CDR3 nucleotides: TGCGCCAGCAATCTCCGACAGGGGAGGTTCCTGAACGCTGAAGCTTTCTTT. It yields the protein CASNLRQGRFLNAEAFF.

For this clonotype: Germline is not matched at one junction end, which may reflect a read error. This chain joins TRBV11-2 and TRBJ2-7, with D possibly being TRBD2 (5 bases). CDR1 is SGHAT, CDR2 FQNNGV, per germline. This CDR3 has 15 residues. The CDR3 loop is CASSRGIGRTYEQHF. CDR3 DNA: TGTGCCAGCAGCCGAGGGATAGGGAGAACCTACGAGCAGCACTTC.